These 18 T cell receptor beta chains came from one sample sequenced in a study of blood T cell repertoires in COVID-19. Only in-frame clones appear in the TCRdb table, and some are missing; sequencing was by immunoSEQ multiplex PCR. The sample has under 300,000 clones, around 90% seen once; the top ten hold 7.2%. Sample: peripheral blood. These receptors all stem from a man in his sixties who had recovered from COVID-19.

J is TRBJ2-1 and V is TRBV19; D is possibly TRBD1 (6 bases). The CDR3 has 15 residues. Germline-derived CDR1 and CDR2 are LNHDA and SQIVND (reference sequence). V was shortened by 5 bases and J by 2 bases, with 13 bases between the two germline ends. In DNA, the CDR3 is TGTGCCAGTAGTGTAGGGACATTTGCCTACAATGAGCAGTTCTTC. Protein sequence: CASSVGTFAYNEQFF.

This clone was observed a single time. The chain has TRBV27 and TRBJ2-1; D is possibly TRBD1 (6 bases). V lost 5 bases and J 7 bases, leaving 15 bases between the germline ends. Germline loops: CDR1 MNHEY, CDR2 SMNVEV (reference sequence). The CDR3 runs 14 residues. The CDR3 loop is CASSLPGHLNEQFF. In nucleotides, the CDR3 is TGTGCCAGCAGTCTTCCGGGACATTTAAATGAGCAGTTCTTC.

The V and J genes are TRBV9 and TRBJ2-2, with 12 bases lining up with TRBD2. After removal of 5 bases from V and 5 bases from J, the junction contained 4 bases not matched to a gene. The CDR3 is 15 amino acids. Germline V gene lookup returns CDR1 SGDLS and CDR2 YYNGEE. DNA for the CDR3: TGTGCCAGCAGAGACCTAGCGGGGGGGACCGGGGAGCTGTTTTTT. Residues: CASRDLAGGTGELFF.

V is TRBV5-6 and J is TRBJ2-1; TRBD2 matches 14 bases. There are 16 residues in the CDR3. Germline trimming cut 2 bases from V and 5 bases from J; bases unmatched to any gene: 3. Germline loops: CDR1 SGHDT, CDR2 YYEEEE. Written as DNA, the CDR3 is TGTGCCAGCAGCTTTCGACTAGCGGGGGGGCACAATGAGCAGTTCTTC. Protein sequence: CASSFRLAGGHNEQFF.

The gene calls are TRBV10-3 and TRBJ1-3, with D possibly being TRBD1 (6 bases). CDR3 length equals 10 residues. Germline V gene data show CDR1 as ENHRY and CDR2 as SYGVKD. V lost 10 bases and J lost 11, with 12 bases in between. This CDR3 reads CATRTEAIYF. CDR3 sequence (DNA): TGTGCCACCAGGACAGAAGCCATATATTTT.

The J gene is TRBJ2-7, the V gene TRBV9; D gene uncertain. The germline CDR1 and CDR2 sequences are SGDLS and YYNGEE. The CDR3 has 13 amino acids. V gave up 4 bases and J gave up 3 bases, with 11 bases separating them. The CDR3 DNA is TGTGCCAGCAGCTTAGCCCCGTTCTACGAGCAGTACGTC. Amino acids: CASSLAPFYEQYV.

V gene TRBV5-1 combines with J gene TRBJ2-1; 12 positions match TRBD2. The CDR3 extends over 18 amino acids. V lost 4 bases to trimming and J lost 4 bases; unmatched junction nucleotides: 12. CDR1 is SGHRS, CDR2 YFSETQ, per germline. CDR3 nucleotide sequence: TGCGCCAGCAGCCCTCAATTTCGGCTAGCGGGGGGGTACAATGAGCAGTTCTTC. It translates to CASSPQFRLAGGYNEQFF.

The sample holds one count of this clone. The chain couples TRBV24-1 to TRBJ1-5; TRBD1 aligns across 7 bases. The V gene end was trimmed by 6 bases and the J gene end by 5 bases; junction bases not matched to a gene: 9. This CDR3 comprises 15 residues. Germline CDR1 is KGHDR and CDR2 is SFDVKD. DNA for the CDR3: TGTGCCACCAGTCCGAGGACAGGTGGGGATCAGCCCCAGCATTTT. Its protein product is CATSPRTGGDQPQHF.

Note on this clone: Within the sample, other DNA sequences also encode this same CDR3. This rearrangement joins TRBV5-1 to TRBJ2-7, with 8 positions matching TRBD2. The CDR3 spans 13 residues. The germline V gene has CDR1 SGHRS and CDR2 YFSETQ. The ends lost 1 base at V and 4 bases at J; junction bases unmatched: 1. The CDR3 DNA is TGCGCCAGCAGCTTGCGGGGGGGTTACGAGCAGTACTTC. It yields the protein CASSLRGGYEQYF.

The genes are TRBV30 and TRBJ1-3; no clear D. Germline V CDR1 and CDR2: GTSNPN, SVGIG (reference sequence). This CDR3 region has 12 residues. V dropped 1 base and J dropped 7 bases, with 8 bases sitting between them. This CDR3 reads CAWSAPRNTIYF. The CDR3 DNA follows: TGTGCCTGGAGTGCCCCTAGGAACACCATATATTTT.

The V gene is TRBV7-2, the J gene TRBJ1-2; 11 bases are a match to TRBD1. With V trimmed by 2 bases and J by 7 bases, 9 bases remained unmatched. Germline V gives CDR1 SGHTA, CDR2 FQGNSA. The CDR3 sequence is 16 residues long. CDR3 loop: CASSLNRDRGFGGYTF. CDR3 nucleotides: TGTGCCAGCAGCTTAAATCGGGACAGGGGGTTTGGTGGCTACACCTTC.

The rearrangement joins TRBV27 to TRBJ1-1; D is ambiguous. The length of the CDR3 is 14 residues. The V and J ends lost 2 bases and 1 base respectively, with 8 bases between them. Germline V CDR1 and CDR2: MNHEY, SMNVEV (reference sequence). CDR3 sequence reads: CASSLKAGNTEAFF. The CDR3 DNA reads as TGTGCCAGCAGTTTAAAGGCGGGGAACACTGAAGCTTTCTTT.

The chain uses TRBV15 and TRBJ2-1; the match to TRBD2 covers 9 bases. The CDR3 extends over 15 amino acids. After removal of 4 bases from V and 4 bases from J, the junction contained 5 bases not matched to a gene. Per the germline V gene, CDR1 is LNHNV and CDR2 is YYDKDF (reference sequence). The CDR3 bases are TGTGCCACCAGCATTCGCGGGGGGGCGTACAATGAGCAGTTCTTC. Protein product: CATSIRGGAYNEQFF.

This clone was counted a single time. CDR3 sequence (DNA): TGTGCCAGCGATACAGGGGGCGATGATAGAGGAAACACCATATATTTT. Translation: CASDTGGDDRGNTIYF. The chain combines TRBV27 with TRBJ1-3, with TRBD1 matching 9 bases. The CDR3 extends over 16 amino acids. Trimming at V came to 8 bases and at J to 4 bases, leaving 12 bases not matched to a gene. Looked up from germline, CDR1 is MNHEY and CDR2 is SMNVEV (reference sequence).

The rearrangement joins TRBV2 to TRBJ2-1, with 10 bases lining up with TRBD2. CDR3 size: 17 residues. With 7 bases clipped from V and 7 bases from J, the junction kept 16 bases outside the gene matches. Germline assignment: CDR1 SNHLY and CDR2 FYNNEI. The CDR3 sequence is CASKKTSGGARLNEQFF. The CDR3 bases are TGTGCCAGCAAAAAAACCAGCGGGGGGGCCAGGTTGAATGAGCAGTTCTTC.

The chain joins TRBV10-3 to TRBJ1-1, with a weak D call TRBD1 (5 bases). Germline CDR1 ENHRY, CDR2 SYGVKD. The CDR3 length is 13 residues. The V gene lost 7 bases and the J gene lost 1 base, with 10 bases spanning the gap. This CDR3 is CAITVQENTEAFF. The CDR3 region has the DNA TGTGCCATCACCGTACAGGAGAACACTGAAGCTTTCTTT.

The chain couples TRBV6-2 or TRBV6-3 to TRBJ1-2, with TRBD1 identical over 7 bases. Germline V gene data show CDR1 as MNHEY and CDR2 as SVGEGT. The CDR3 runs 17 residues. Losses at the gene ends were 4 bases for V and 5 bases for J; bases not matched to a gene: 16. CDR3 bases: TGTGCCAGCAGTTCCACCGGGGACAGCAGACAGTCGTATGGCTACACCTTC. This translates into CASSSTGDSRQSYGYTF.

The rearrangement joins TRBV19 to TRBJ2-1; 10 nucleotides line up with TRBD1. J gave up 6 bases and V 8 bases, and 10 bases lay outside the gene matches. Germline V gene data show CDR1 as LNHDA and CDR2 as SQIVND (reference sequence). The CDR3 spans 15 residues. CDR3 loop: CASSFPGQGINEQFF. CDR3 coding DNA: TGTGCCAGTTCCTTTCCGGGACAGGGGATCAATGAGCAGTTCTTC.